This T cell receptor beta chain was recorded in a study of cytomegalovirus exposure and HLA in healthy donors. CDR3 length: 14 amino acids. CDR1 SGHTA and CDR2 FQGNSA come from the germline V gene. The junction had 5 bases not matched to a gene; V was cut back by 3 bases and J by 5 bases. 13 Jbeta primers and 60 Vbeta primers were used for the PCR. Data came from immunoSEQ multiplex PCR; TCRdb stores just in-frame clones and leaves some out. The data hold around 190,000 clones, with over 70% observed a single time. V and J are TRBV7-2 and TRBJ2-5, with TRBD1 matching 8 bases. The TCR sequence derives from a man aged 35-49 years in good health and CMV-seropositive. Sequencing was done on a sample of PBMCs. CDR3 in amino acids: CASSFQGAYETQYF. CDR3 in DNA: TGTGCCAGCAGCTTCCAGGGGGCATATGAGACCCAGTACTTC.